The 6 T cell receptor beta chains below come from one sample, sequenced in a study of early T cells in non-severe SARS-CoV-2 infection. Using its own MiXCR run on the 5' RACE reads, TCRdb lists one record per CDR3 protein. The table includes about 64,000 distinct CDR3 sequences, roughly 18% detected once. This specimen was whole blood, taken at baseline. The receptors come from an adult who was a healthcare worker with PCR-confirmed SARS-CoV-2 infection or an uninfected control (not recorded which).

This clonotype was found a few times. V gene TRBV21-1 combines with J gene TRBJ2-7; the D segment call TRBD1 is taken from the table without a DNA check. TRBV21-1 is described as a pseudogene. This CDR3 region has 17 residues. CDR3 bases: TGTGCCAGCAGCAAAGTGGGGACAGGGGTTCCCACCTACGAGCAGTACTTC. Translation gives CASSKVGTGVPTYEQYF.

V and J are TRBV4-2 and TRBJ2-3; 13 bases match TRBD2. This CDR3 is built from 15 residues. J lost 4 bases, V lost 4 bases, and 2 bases had no gene match. CDR1 and CDR2 (germline): LGHNA, YNFKEQ. The DNA for the CDR3 is TGTGCCAGCAGCCGGACTAGCGGGAGTGCAGATACGCAGTATTTT. Its protein is CASSRTSGSADTQYF.

V is TRBV28 and J is TRBJ1-6, with a tentative D call TRBD1 (5 bases). V lost 7 bases to trimming and J lost 1 base, with 14 bases between them. This CDR3 has 16 amino acids. The germline CDR1 and CDR2 sequences are MDHEN and SYDVKM. The CDR3 region has the DNA TGTGCCAGCACCGGCAGAACAGGTTCCTATAATTCACCCCTCCACTTT. Its protein is CASTGRTGSYNSPLHF. The complete variable domain, with remaining parts taken from reference TRBV28 and TRBJ1-6, reads DVKVTQSSRYLVKRTGEKVFLECVQDMDHENMFWYRQDPGLGLRLIYFSYDVKMKEKGDIPEGYSVSREKKERFSLILESASTNQTSMYLCASTGRTGSYNSPLHFGNGTRLTVT.

On this clonotype itself: The junction shows a germline mismatch at one end, possibly a read error. V is TRBV7-2 and J is TRBJ2-7, with 8 bases aligning to TRBD2. The CDR3 length is 16 residues. Germline V gene sequence: CDR1 SGHTA, CDR2 FQGNSA. In nucleotides, the CDR3 is TGTGCCAGCAGCCTAGCGGGTAGCGGGGCCCCCTACGAGCAGTACTTC. Protein sequence: CASSLAGSGAPYEQYF.

A note on this clonotype: A single base separates this from a much larger clone, so it may be a read error. The J gene is TRBJ2-5, the V gene TRBV4-3, with D unclear. Trimming pared 4 bases from V and 0 bases from J, leaving 15 bases between. The CDR3 spans 16 residues. The V gene's germline CDR1 is LGHNA and CDR2 YSLEER. CDR3 bases: TGCGCCAGCAGCCGCAAATGGACCATCGACCAAGAGACCCAGTACTTC. This encodes CASSRKWTIDQETQYF.

This clonotype was counted many times. V is TRBV4-2 and J is TRBJ1-3, with D possibly being TRBD1 (5 bases). Germline V gene sequence: CDR1 LGHNA, CDR2 YNFKEQ. The CDR3 totals 16 residues. The V gene lost 4 bases and the J gene lost 0 bases, with 13 bases spanning the gap. CDR3 sequence: CASSLQTAISGNTIYF. The CDR3 coding sequence is TGTGCCAGCAGCCTTCAGACAGCCATCTCTGGAAACACCATATATTTT.